The entry that follows covers one TCR beta chain sequence. Its specific antigen is unknown. It has no much larger one-base neighbor in the sample; base qualities were not kept. This entry belongs to a study of shared clonotypes between healthy human individuals (TCRdb year 2020). The study in broad terms: A couple of women and a few men aged 18 to 49 years were included in the cohort. The study deeply sequenced blood TCR repertoires of five healthy adults to estimate repertoire size and the extent of clonotype sharing between individuals. To increase sequencing depth and limit assay-specific biases, TCR repertoire library preparation and sequencing were carried out by different laboratories using diverse techniques. Between about 0.8 and 9 billion PBMCs per donor were obtained by leukapheresis. What the work shows at the level of the full study, not this receptor alone: Pairwise subsampling led to the expectation that sequencing depth would affect the degree of clonotype sharing among donors. Sampling was limited to blood, and TCR repertoires in tissue likely differ from TCR repertoires in blood. The genetic and exposure-history diversity represented was limited by the small number of donors.

Donors were healthy HIV-negative adults with no recently reported acute infections or vaccinations. Only Caucasian adults living in Nashville, Tennessee, USA were represented among the donors. For unsorted samples, 100 million or so PBMCs were counted, and genomic DNA was extracted using the QIAamp DNA Blood Mini kit. After blood collection by leukapheresis, PBMCs were isolated using Ficoll-Histopaque density gradient centrifugation and then cryopreserved in the vapor phase of liquid nitrogen. Using the deep immunoSEQ assay, multiplex PCR amplified TCR CDR3 regions from genomic DNA. Extracted genomic DNA from each cell subset was distributed evenly across all wells of several immunoSEQ 96-well plates, and each plate was treated as a replicate. For unsorted PBMC, each replicate PCR was loaded with approximately 320 ng genomic DNA, equivalent to roughly 31,000 T cell genomes. Ten immunoSEQ deep assay plates were used to sequence the unsorted PBMC genomic DNA. Purified libraries were measured with a Qubit 3.0 fluorometer, size-checked on a Bioanalyzer 2100, and measured again with the KAPA Library Quantification kit. Every immunoSEQ 96-well plate was sequenced on a separate single-read 150-cycle Illumina NextSeq 550 flow cell. Processing in the source paper ran as follows. Because the immunoSEQ output included only junctional sequences and no quality scores, the filtering could not be the same as the filtering used for full-length reads. To assign V/J genes and CDR3, sequences were annotated against IMGT germline references using PyIR, a Python wrapper for IgBLAST v1.9. Any read was removed if the V/J assignment was weak (E-value above 1e-6), the CDR3 was missing, or the read contained stop codons, out-of-frame junctions, or ambiguous translated residues. V3J clonotypes were defined as sequences sharing an identical inferred V gene, J gene, and CDR3 amino acid sequence. The percentage overlap between two repertoires was calculated by dividing the number of shared unique clonotypes by the size of the smaller repertoire. Richness of each repertoire was evaluated using RTK rarefaction, the Chao1 estimator, and Recon v2.1 estimates of unobserved clonotypes. Sourced from immuneACCESS, this table was stored by TCRdb with only in-frame sequences that have V and J called. A share of the clones is absent; for the studies checked, an unresolved V gene accounts for under half, and the remainder has no known explanation. D and trimming come from the DNA, and the V and J calls and clone size come from that table. Recorded for this sample are about 490,000 clones; 70% to 80% of them occurred a single time. The ten largest clones capture 10% to 15% of the sample.

Sequences SGHRS (CDR1) and YFSETQ (CDR2) are obtained from the germline V gene. From cysteine to phenylalanine, the CDR3 is 17 amino acids long. Just CDR3 DNA is preserved here, 51 bases in frame from base 1. V is reduced by 4 bases and J by 0 bases, leaving a spacing of 17 bases between them. This clonotype originated in a woman in her 40s in good health. Some clones in this sample may be carry-over from other donors' samples. This chain joins TRBV5-1 to TRBJ2-1; no D gene call is confident. Sequenced material: PBMCs. The DNA sequence is as follows: TGCGCCAGCAGCCTGATCCCCACAGAACTCTCCTACAATGAGCAGTTCTTC. This gives the protein CASSLIPTELSYNEQFF.